The entry below gives a single T cell receptor (beta chain) sequence along with its context. Antigen unknown. Researchers ran the PCR with 60 Vbeta and 13 Jbeta primers. The assay was immunoSEQ multiplex PCR, and TCRdb's table has in-frame clones only and misses some. The repertoire holds under 200,000 clones, with approximately 78% as singletons. This sample is drawn from a study of cytomegalovirus exposure and HLA in healthy donors. Broader study findings: HLA alleles showed associations with around 15,000 TCR beta sequences in a later analysis, at a 0.05 false discovery rate. Most observed TCR sequences were rare, whereas some public TCRs were detected in many donors.

This CDR3 region has 15 residues. CDR1 MGHRA and CDR2 YSYEKL come from the germline V gene. The V and J ends lost 0 bases and 5 bases, in that order; junction bases with no gene match: 2. The TCR comes from a woman aged 18 to 35 in good health and CMV-seronegative. The sample taken for sequencing was PBMCs. The chain employs TRBV4-1 and TRBJ1-5, with 9 positions matching TRBD1. The CDR3 DNA sequence: TGCGCCAGCAGCCAAGAGGGACAGGGATATCAGCCCCAGCATTTT. Its translation is CASSQEGQGYQPQHF.